This TCR beta chain was captured by sequencing in a study of blood T cell repertoires in COVID-19. CDR3 length equals 17 residues. J lost 1 base, V lost 4 bases, and 6 bases had no gene match. Germline CDR1 SGHNT, CDR2 YYREEE (reference sequence). Only in-frame clones appear in the TCRdb table, and some are missing; sequencing was by immunoSEQ multiplex PCR. The repertoire holds 200,000 to 250,000 clones, with 80% to 90% as singletons. The receptor comes from a young man with active or convalescent COVID-19. The chain joins TRBV5-4 to TRBJ2-5; 14 bases are a match to TRBD2. The sequenced sample was peripheral blood. In nucleotides, the CDR3 is TGTGCCAGCAGCCGGACTAGCGGGAGGCTCCTCCAAGAGACCCAGTACTTC. Translating it yields CASSRTSGRLLQETQYF.